One and the same sample provided the 30 T cell receptor beta chains below, sequenced in a study of vaccination effects on CD4 cells after COVID-19. Upon completion of 10 days in culture, CD4+ T cells were isolated. No cognate antigen is known for these TCRs. Libraries were prepared by immunoSEQ multiplex PCR; TCRdb keeps only in-frame clonotypes and omits some of them. The repertoire holds more than 30,000 clones, with 70% as singletons. The specimen was CD4+ T cells from PBMCs cultured without peptide, collected before COVID-19 vaccination. These receptors all stem from a human donor who received a COVID-19 vaccine.

This clone was detected once. The J gene is TRBJ1-2, the V gene TRBV5-1; D is undetermined. The CDR3 totals 12 residues. CDR1 and CDR2 (germline): SGHRS, YFSETQ. V was shortened by 3 bases and J by 8 bases, with 11 bases between the two germline ends. CDR3 nucleotides: TGCGCCAGCAGCTCCCAGATCGGGGGCTACACCTTC. Translating gives CASSSQIGGYTF.

The table lists this clone with a few counts. J is TRBJ2-5 and V is TRBV4-2; 12 bases are a match to TRBD2. J gave up 2 bases and V 0 bases, and 7 bases lay outside the gene matches. The CDR3 consists of 18 residues. Germline lookup yields CDR1 LGHNA and CDR2 YNFKEQ. Here the CDR3 reads CASSQEASGGVEQETQYF. The CDR3 nucleotides are TGTGCCAGCAGCCAAGAGGCTAGCGGGGGGGTGGAACAAGAGACCCAGTACTTC.

This clone was observed a handful of times. The V gene is TRBV10-2, the J gene TRBJ2-1; D perhaps matches TRBD2 (6 bases). V was pared by 8 bases and J by 5 bases, with 16 bases between. Per the germline V gene, CDR1 is WSHSY and CDR2 is SAAADI. This CDR3 comprises 14 residues. The CDR3 reads CASVGSGYNNEQFF. CDR3 coding DNA: TGCGCCAGCGTCGGCAGCGGGTATAACAATGAGCAGTTCTTC.

This clone was counted a single time. V and J are TRBV6-5 and TRBJ2-6; D unclear. The V end lost 7 bases, the J end lost 4 bases, and 8 bases lay between the germline ends. CDR3 length equals 13 residues. Per germline, CDR1 MNHEY and CDR2 SVGAGI. The CDR3 DNA follows: TGTGCCAGCATTGTAAGGGGGGCCAACGTCCTGACTTTC. It yields the protein CASIVRGANVLTF.

The chain has TRBV18 and TRBJ1-1; TRBD1 agrees at 7 bases. CDR1 is KGHSH and CDR2 is LQKENI in the germline V gene. The junction had 2 bases not matched to a gene; V was cut back by 3 bases and J by 1 base. This CDR3 has 14 residues. The CDR3 loop reads CASSPGQANTEAFF. The CDR3 DNA reads as TGTGCCAGCTCACCTGGACAGGCGAACACTGAAGCTTTCTTT.

The sample holds one count of this clone. The chain uses TRBV9 and TRBJ2-4; 9 bases match TRBD1. With 2 bases clipped from V and 3 bases from J, the junction kept 6 bases outside the gene matches. Germline V gene data show CDR1 as SGDLS and CDR2 as YYNGEE. The CDR3 extends over 16 amino acids. The CDR3 DNA follows: TGTGCCAGCAGCGTCGGGACAGGGATACTCAAAAACATTCAGTACTTC. This codes for CASSVGTGILKNIQYF.

This clone was seen a handful of times. The rearrangement uses TRBV3-1 (or the pseudogene TRBV3-2) and TRBJ2-3; TRBD2 matches at 7 bases. The length of the CDR3 is 18 residues. V trimming: 3 bases; J trimming: 3 bases; junction bases outside the gene matches: 15. CDR1 LGHDT and CDR2 YNNKEL come from the germline V gene (reference sequence). The CDR3 coding sequence is TGTGCCAGCAGCCAGGATCCTAGGGGCGGGGGATGGACAGATACGCAGTATTTT. Its translation: CASSQDPRGGGWTDTQYF.

There are a few counts of this clone. This chain links TRBV5-1 with TRBJ2-7; D may be TRBD1 (6 bases). Trimming removed 0 bases from V and 7 bases from J, with 11 bases in between. This CDR3 is built from 13 residues. Germline V gives CDR1 SGHRS, CDR2 YFSETQ. The CDR3 sequence: CASSLASGEEQYF. The CDR3 DNA reads TGCGCCAGCAGCTTGGCGTCAGGGGAAGAGCAGTACTTC.

The V and J genes are TRBV2 and TRBJ1-1; possibly TRBD1 for D (5 bases). V lost 4 bases to trimming and J lost 8 bases, with 20 bases between them. The CDR3 has 15 amino acids. Germline V gene lookup returns CDR1 SNHLY and CDR2 FYNNEI. The CDR3 DNA reads as TGTGCCAGCAGTGGTAGAGGACACCCTGGGTCAGAAGCTTTCTTT. This sequence encodes CASSGRGHPGSEAFF.

V gene TRBV10-3 combines with J gene TRBJ1-1, with TRBD1 matching over 9 bases. The CDR3 runs 16 residues. Germline V gene lookup returns CDR1 ENHRY and CDR2 SYGVKD. J lost 4 bases, V lost 3 bases, and 9 bases had no gene match. The CDR3 coding sequence is TGTGCCATCAGTGAACCTGTGGGACAGGGTGGCACTGAAGCTTTCTTT. Encoded protein: CAISEPVGQGGTEAFF.

The rearrangement joins TRBV19 to TRBJ1-3; D is uncertain. V was trimmed by 8 bases and J by 2 bases, leaving 13 bases between them. The CDR3 has 14 residues. Germline assignment: CDR1 LNHDA and CDR2 SQIVND (reference sequence). Written as DNA, the CDR3 is TGTGCCAGTTCCCGGAGCGGCACTGGAAACACCATATATTTT. Its translation is CASSRSGTGNTIYF.

The chain has TRBV5-1 and TRBJ2-7; 7 bases are a match to TRBD1. The V segment lost 5 bases and the J segment 2 bases; nucleotides outside the gene matches: 7. CDR1 and CDR2 (germline): SGHRS, YFSETQ. This CDR3 is built from 14 residues. This CDR3 reads CASRIGTDTYEQYF. For the CDR3, the DNA is TGCGCCAGCAGGATTGGGACAGACACCTACGAGCAGTACTTC.

This clone appeared a few times. The genes are TRBV27 and TRBJ1-6, with D hard to call. The V end was cut by 2 bases, the J end by 7 bases, with 12 bases between. CDR3 length: 15 amino acids. CDR1 and CDR2 from the germline V gene are MNHEY and SMNVEV (reference sequence). CDR3 sequence reads: CASSLGGSTNSPLHF. CDR3 bases: TGTGCCAGCAGTTTAGGTGGCAGTACGAATTCACCCCTCCACTTT.

This rearrangement joins TRBV6-6 to TRBJ1-1; D uncertain. Between the trimmed V and J ends, which lost 8 bases and 1 base, there was a span of 14 bases. This CDR3 spans 14 amino acids. CDR1 is MNHNY, CDR2 SVGAGI, per germline (reference sequence). The CDR3 DNA reads TGTGCCAGCCATGGTCCCGGAAAGAACACTGAAGCTTTCTTT. It encodes CASHGPGKNTEAFF.

This clone has more than one count but fewer than ten. V and J are TRBV11-2 and TRBJ2-1; 10 nucleotides line up with TRBD2. The CDR3 extends over 17 amino acids. Germline V CDR1 and CDR2: SGHAT, FQNNGV. The V gene end was trimmed by 2 bases and the J gene end by 8 bases; junction bases not matched to a gene: 12. In DNA form, the CDR3 reads TGTGCCAGCAGCTTATTCTCGGGTAGCGGGAGGTCCGATGAGCAGTTCTTC. Its translation: CASSLFSGSGRSDEQFF.

This chain connects TRBV13 to TRBJ2-5, with 11 bases aligning to TRBD2. Germline lookup yields CDR1 PRHDT and CDR2 FYEKMQ (reference sequence). V lost 3 bases and J lost 3; bases outside the gene matches: 9. This CDR3 has 17 amino acids. CDR3: CASSLLVSGGAEETQYF. CDR3 in DNA: TGTGCCAGCAGCTTGTTGGTTAGCGGGGGGGCGGAAGAGACCCAGTACTTC.

The chain recombines TRBV5-4 with TRBJ2-5, with TRBD1 matching over 8 bases. The CDR3 is 15 residues long. The trim removed 5 bases at V and 5 bases at J, leaving 11 bases unmatched. Germline V gives CDR1 SGHNT, CDR2 YYREEE (reference sequence). This chain's CDR3 is CASSPRTGPDETQYF. The CDR3 DNA reads as TGTGCCAGCAGTCCTAGGACAGGGCCAGACGAGACCCAGTACTTC.

The rearrangement joins TRBV9 to TRBJ1-2; the D gene is possibly TRBD1 (5 bases). Trimming removed 0 bases from V and 11 bases from J, with 20 bases in between. CDR3 length: 15 amino acids. Germline V gene sequence: CDR1 SGDLS, CDR2 YYNGEE. CDR3 in DNA: TGTGCCAGCAGCGTAGAGGTCCCCCCGACAGCCAGGTACACCTTC. Translation gives CASSVEVPPTARYTF.

The rearrangement uses TRBV6-5 and TRBJ1-1, with D unresolved. The CDR3 is made up of 11 amino acids. Trimming stripped 6 bases from V and 5 bases from J, with 7 bases between. Germline loops: CDR1 MNHEY, CDR2 SVGAGI. CDR3 DNA sequence: TGTGCCAGCAGCCAAGGGACTGAAGCTTTCTTT. It is translated as CASSQGTEAFF.

The V and J genes are TRBV6-5 and TRBJ2-5, with 10 nucleotides matching TRBD2. J gave up 10 bases and V 6 bases, and 14 bases lay outside the gene matches. This CDR3 region has 15 residues. Per the germline V gene, CDR1 is MNHEY and CDR2 is SVGAGI. The CDR3 nucleotides are TGTGCCAGCAGGAGCCGGACTAGCGGCCAGCAAGGCCAGTACTTC. Protein product: CASRSRTSGQQGQYF.

V gene TRBV19 combines with J gene TRBJ1-1, with D perhaps matching TRBD1 (6 bases). The CDR3 consists of 14 residues. The germline V and J ends were trimmed by 5 bases and 1 base, with 11 bases remaining between them. The germline V gene encodes CDR1 LNHDA and CDR2 SQIVND (reference sequence). CDR3 sequence reads: CASSHRVKNTEAFF. The CDR3 coding sequence is TGTGCCAGTAGTCACAGGGTAAAGAACACTGAAGCTTTCTTT.

The chain couples TRBV20-1 to TRBJ2-1, with D tentatively TRBD2 (5 bases). Trimming removed 5 bases at V and 15 bases at J, with 14 bases between. Looked up from germline, CDR1 is DFQATT and CDR2 is SNEGSKA (reference sequence). There are 10 residues in the CDR3. The DNA of the CDR3 is TGCAGTGCTCTGGCGGGCCCACCGTTCTTC. This sequence encodes CSALAGPPFF.

V gene TRBV5-6 combines with J gene TRBJ2-3; the D gene is possibly TRBD1 (6 bases). This CDR3 contains 15 residues. Trimming removed 4 bases at V and 0 bases at J, with 12 bases between. Looked up from germline, CDR1 is SGHDT and CDR2 is YYEEEE. This CDR3 is CASSLDRLSTDTQYF. CDR3 nucleotide sequence: TGTGCCAGCAGCCTCGACAGGCTTAGCACAGATACGCAGTATTTT.

The gene calls are TRBV7-2 and TRBJ2-7; the D gene is possibly TRBD1 (5 bases). V gave up 5 bases and J gave up 5 bases, with 25 bases separating them. This CDR3 spans 17 amino acids. The V gene's germline CDR1 is SGHTA and CDR2 FQGNSA. For the CDR3, the DNA is TGTGCCAGCAGCCAATCCGCCGGAGCCAGGGTAATCAACGAGCAGTACTTC. Protein product: CASSQSAGARVINEQYF. The entire variable domain, with the rest obtained from reference TRBV7-2 and TRBJ2-7, is as follows: GAGVSQSPSNKVTEKGKDVELRCDPISGHTALYWYRQSLGQGLEFLIYFQGNSAPDKSGLPSDRFSAERTGGSVSTLTIQRTQQEDSAVYLCASSQSAGARVINEQYFGPGTRLTVT.

This clone turned up a few times. The chain links TRBV14 to TRBJ1-6, with D maybe TRBD1 (6 bases). The CDR3 is made up of 14 amino acids. The V gene lost 4 bases and the J gene lost 4 bases, with 8 bases spanning the gap. Germline-derived CDR1 and CDR2 are SGHDN and FVKESK. CDR3 sequence: CASSPGVYNSPLHF. The CDR3 DNA is TGTGCCAGCAGCCCAGGGGTTTATAATTCACCCCTCCACTTT. Together with reference TRBV14 and TRBJ1-6, the CDR3 gives the full variable domain: EAGVTQFPSHSVIEKGQTVTLRCDPISGHDNLYWYRRVMGKEIKFLLHFVKESKQDESGMPNNRFLAERTGGTYSTLKVQPAELEDSGVYFCASSPGVYNSPLHFGNGTRLTVT.

This clone has only a few counts. The chain is built from TRBV12-1 and TRBJ1-2; the table's D gene call, TRBD1, was not cross checked with the DNA. TRBV12-1 is recorded as a pseudogene. The CDR3 spans 16 residues. The CDR3 sequence is CASILRRAGGFYGYTF. As DNA, the CDR3 is TGTGCCAGCATTCTACGGCGGGCAGGGGGTTTCTATGGCTACACCTTC.

This clone showed up just a few times. The gene calls are TRBV20-1 and TRBJ2-7; 10 nucleotides agree with TRBD1. The V and J ends lost 3 bases and 12 bases, in that order; junction bases with no gene match: 5. The germline gives CDR1 DFQATT, CDR2 SNEGSKA (reference sequence). The CDR3 sequence is 11 residues long. The CDR3 sequence: CSASNGQGVYF. The CDR3 nucleotides are TGCAGTGCTAGCAACGGACAGGGGGTGTACTTC.

This chain connects TRBV18 to TRBJ2-7; 9 bases agree with TRBD1. This CDR3 has 16 residues. The germline gives CDR1 KGHSH, CDR2 LQKENI. Trimming cost V 0 bases and J 6 bases; bases outside gene matches: 9. The CDR3 DNA reads as TGTGCCAGCTCACCACCGCCGGGACAGGGATATGTCGAGCAGTACTTC. Encoded protein: CASSPPPGQGYVEQYF.

The rearrangement joins TRBV27 to TRBJ2-7; D is possibly TRBD1 (6 bases). Germline V gene lookup returns CDR1 MNHEY and CDR2 SMNVEV (reference sequence). V gave up 2 bases and J gave up 3 bases, with 14 bases separating them. The CDR3 has 15 residues. CDR3: CASSLNLGHFYEQYF. As DNA, the CDR3 is TGTGCCAGCAGTTTAAACTTGGGACACTTCTACGAGCAGTACTTC.

The chain combines TRBV11-2 with TRBJ1-1, with D unresolved. The CDR3 sequence is 15 residues long. The germline V gene has CDR1 SGHAT and CDR2 FQNNGV. With 1 base removed from V and 6 bases from J, the gap between germline ends came to 15 bases. The CDR3 nucleotides are TGTGCCAGCAGCTTAGTGGCCAGTGTCATCGCTGAAGCTTTCTTT. Translated: CASSLVASVIAEAFF.